This TCR beta chain comes out of a study of monozygotic twins with cystic fibrosis. Study findings and constraints: Co-twins had the most similar V usage for 13 of 16 pairs, J for 8.

The CDR3 runs 15 residues. The V gene's germline CDR1 is LGHNT and CDR2 FRNRAP. Trimming shortened V by 1 base and J by 5 bases, and 14 bases separated the two germline ends. Using immunoSEQ multiplex PCR, the repertoire was profiled, and TCRdb retains in-frame clones only, with some absent. This table holds 14,000 to 15,000 clones, about 85% found once. For this clone: Its antigen is not identified.

The sample consisted of blood. This sequence originates from a boy between 10 and 17 years old with cystic fibrosis. V is TRBV12-5 and J is TRBJ2-5, with D possibly TRBD1 on 5 matching bases. CDR3: CASGLAIQEPETQYF. CDR3 sequence (DNA): TGTGCTAGTGGTTTGGCGATACAGGAACCGGAGACCCAGTACTTC. Together with reference TRBV12-5 and TRBJ2-5, the CDR3 gives the full variable domain: DARVTQTPRHKVTEMGQEVTMRCQPILGHNTVFWYRQTMMQGLELLAYFRNRAPLDDSGMPKDRFSAEMPDATLATLKIQPSEPRDSAVYFCASGLAIQEPETQYFGPGTRLLVL.